This T cell receptor beta chain was observed in a study of blood T cell repertoires in COVID-19. Study background: Both acute and convalescent COVID-19 samples were obtained from the United States, Italy and Spain. T cells, B-cell-depleted T cells, or PBMCs supplied cDNA or gDNA.

As handled by the study authors: It was from reference gene primer amplification that nucleated cell counts were estimated. Data came from immunoSEQ multiplex PCR; TCRdb stores just in-frame clones and leaves some out. V and J calls and clone size are copied from that table; D and trimming were computed from the DNA. The data hold more than 55,000 clones, with around 88% observed a single time. This CDR3 is built from 15 residues. V gave up 5 bases and J gave up 7 bases, with 17 bases separating them. CDR1 is SGHTA, CDR2 FQGNSA, per germline. The clonotype was recovered from a woman aged 70 to 79 with acute or convalescent COVID-19. Sequencing input: peripheral blood. The J gene is TRBJ1-4, the V gene TRBV7-2; tentatively, D is TRBD1 (5 bases). This chain's CDR3 is CASSPGGELSEKLFF. CDR3 in DNA: TGTGCCAGCAGCCCCGGGGGGGAGTTAAGTGAAAAACTGTTTTTT.